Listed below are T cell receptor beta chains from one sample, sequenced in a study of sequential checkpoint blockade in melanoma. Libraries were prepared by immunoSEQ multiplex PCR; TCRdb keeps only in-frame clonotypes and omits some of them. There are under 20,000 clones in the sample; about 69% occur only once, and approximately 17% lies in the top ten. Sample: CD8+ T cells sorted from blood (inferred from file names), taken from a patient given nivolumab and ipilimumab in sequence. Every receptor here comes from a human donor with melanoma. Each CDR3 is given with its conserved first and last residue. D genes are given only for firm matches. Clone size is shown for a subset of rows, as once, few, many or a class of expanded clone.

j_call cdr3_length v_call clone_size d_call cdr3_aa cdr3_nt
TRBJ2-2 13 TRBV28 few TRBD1 CASRSRDRGELFF TGTGCCAGCAGATCTCGGGACAGGGGGGAGCTGTTTTTT
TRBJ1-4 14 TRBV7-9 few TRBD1 CASSSRTGLEKLFF TGTGCCAGCAGCTCCAGGACAGGATTAGAAAAACTGTTTTTT
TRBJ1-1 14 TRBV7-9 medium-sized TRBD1 CASSPRTGNTEAFF TGTGCCAGCAGCCCACGGACAGGGAACACTGAAGCTTTCTTT
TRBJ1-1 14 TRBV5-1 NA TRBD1 CASSYQQGGTEAFF TGCGCCAGCAGCTATCAACAGGGGGGCACTGAAGCTTTCTTT
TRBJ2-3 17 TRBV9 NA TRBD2 CASSVRTSGGSTDTQYF TGTGCCAGCAGCGTCAGGACTAGCGGAGGCTCCACAGATACGCAGTATTTT
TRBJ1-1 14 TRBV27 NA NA CASRIIVSTTEAFF TGTGCCAGCAGGATTATAGTTTCTACCACTGAAGCTTTCTTT
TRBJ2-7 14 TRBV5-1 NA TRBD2 CASRAGDSSYEQYF TGCGCCAGCCGAGCGGGGGACTCATCCTACGAGCAGTACTTC
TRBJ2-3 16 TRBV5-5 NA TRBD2 CASSLGTSGSTDTQYF TGTGCCAGCAGTCTCGGGACTAGCGGAAGCACAGATACGCAGTATTTT
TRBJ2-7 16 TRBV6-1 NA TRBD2 CASSEWAGGPNYEQYF TGTGCCAGCAGTGAATGGGCGGGGGGCCCTAATTACGAGCAGTACTTC
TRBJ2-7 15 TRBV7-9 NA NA CASSGAGAFYYEQYF TGTGCCAGCAGTGGTGCGGGGGCCTTCTACTACGAGCAGTACTTC
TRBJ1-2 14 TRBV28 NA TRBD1 CASSSRQGYYGYTF TGTGCCAGCAGTTCCCGACAGGGGTACTATGGCTACACCTTC
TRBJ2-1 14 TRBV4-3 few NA CASSQDSLRNEQFF TGCGCCAGCAGCCAAGATAGCTTACGCAATGAGCAGTTCTTC
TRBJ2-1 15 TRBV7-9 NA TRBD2 CASSLDSGRRNEQFF TGTGCCAGCAGCTTAGATAGCGGGAGACGCAATGAGCAGTTCTTC
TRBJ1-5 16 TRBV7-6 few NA CASSPPGGGSNQPQHF TGTGCCAGCAGCCCTCCCGGCGGGGGTAGCAATCAGCCCCAGCATTTT
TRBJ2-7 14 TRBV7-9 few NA CASSYAGPSYEQYF TGTGCCAGCAGCTATGCGGGACCATCCTACGAGCAGTACTTC
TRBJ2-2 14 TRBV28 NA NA CASSVRGNTGELFF TGTGCCAGCAGCGTCAGGGGGAACACCGGGGAGCTGTTTTTT
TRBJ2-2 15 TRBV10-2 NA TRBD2 CASSLGLAGTGELFF TGCGCCAGCTCCCTCGGACTAGCGGGCACCGGGGAGCTGTTTTTT
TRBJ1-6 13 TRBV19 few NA CASSIGGGSPLHF TGTGCCAGTAGTATAGGAGGAGGTTCACCCCTCCACTTT
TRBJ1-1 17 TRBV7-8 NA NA CASSLGLEVVGNTEAFF TGTGCCAGCAGCTTAGGGTTGGAGGTGGTGGGGAACACTGAAGCTTTCTTT
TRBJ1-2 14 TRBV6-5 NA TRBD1 CASSTRGQGDGYTF TGTGCCAGCAGTACGCGAGGACAGGGTGATGGCTACACCTTC
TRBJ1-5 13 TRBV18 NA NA CASSPGEGEPQHF TGTGCCAGCTCACCAGGGGAGGGGGAGCCCCAGCATTTT
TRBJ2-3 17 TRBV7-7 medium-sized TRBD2 CASSLRAASGGSDTQYF TGTGCTAGCAGCCTTAGAGCGGCTAGCGGGGGCTCAGATACGCAGTATTTT
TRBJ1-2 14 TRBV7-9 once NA CASSPLGTYYGYTF TGTGCCAGCAGCCCGCTTGGGACATACTATGGCTACACCTTC
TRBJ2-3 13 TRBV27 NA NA CASSGEDEDTQYF TGTGCCAGCAGTGGGGAGGACGAGGATACGCAGTATTTT
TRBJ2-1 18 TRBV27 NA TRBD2 CASSLSLASGHPYNEQFF TGTGCCAGCAGTTTATCATTGGCTAGCGGCCATCCCTACAATGAGCAGTTCTTC
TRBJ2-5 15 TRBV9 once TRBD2 CASSALAEAQETQYF TGTGCCAGCAGCGCTCTAGCGGAGGCCCAAGAGACCCAGTACTTC
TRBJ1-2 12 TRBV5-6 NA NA CASSFWQGPYTF TGTGCCAGCAGCTTCTGGCAGGGGCCCTACACCTTC
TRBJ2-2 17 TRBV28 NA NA CASSFWLEEVFTGELFF TGTGCCAGCAGTTTTTGGCTAGAGGAGGTATTCACCGGGGAGCTGTTTTTT
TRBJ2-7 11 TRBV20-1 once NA CSALGPYEQYF TGCAGTGCCCTAGGCCCCTACGAGCAGTACTTC
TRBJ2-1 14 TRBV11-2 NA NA CASSYRGNYNEQFF TGTGCCAGCAGCTATCGAGGGAACTACAATGAGCAGTTCTTC
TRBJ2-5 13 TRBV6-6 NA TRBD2 CASGGRHQETQYF TGTGCCTCGGGGGGACGGCACCAAGAGACCCAGTACTTC
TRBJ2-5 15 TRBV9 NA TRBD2 CASSSGLVRPETQYF TGTGCCAGCAGCTCGGGACTAGTTCGTCCGGAGACCCAGTACTTC
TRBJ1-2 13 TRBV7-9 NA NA CASSLGVTIGYTF TGTGCCAGCAGCTTAGGGGTAACTATAGGCTACACCTTC
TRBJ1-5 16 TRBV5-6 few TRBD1 CASSLGGTGINQPQHF TGTGCCAGCAGCTTGGGGGGGACAGGGATCAATCAGCCCCAGCATTTT
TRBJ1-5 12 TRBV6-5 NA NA CASWTVSQPQHF TGTGCCAGTTGGACTGTAAGTCAGCCCCAGCATTTT
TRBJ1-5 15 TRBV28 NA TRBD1 CASSHTGGGNQPQHF TGTGCCAGCAGTCACACAGGGGGAGGCAATCAGCCCCAGCATTTT
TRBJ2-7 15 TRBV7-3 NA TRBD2 CASSPQGGGNYEQYF TGTGCCAGCAGCCCCCAAGGCGGGGGAAACTACGAGCAGTACTTC
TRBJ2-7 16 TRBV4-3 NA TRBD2 CASSHGRGVASYEQYF TGCGCCAGCAGCCATGGGCGGGGGGTTGCCTCCTACGAGCAGTACTTC
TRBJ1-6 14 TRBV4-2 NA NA CASSPQGLNSPLHF TGTGCCAGCAGCCCCCAGGGGCTAAATTCACCCCTCCACTTT
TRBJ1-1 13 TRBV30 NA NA CAWSLQGDTEAFF TGTGCCTGGAGTTTACAGGGAGACACTGAAGCTTTCTTT
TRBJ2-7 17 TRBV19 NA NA CASSVGRRDTHSYEQYF TGTGCCAGTAGTGTGGGGCGCCGGGACACGCACTCCTACGAGCAGTACTTC
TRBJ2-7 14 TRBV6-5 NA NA CASSEGNSFYEQYF TGTGCCAGCAGTGAAGGTAACAGTTTCTACGAGCAGTACTTC
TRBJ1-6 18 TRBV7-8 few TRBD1 CASSTRIPGGPYNSPLHF TGTGCCAGCAGCACCCGAATCCCAGGGGGCCCCTATAATTCACCCCTCCACTTT
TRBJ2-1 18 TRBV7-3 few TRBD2 CASSLWPSGGSSYNEQFF TGTGCCAGCAGCTTATGGCCCAGCGGGGGTAGCTCCTACAATGAGCAGTTCTTC
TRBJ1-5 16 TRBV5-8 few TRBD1 CASSQGTGYSNQPQHF TGTGCCAGCAGCCAAGGGACAGGCTATAGCAATCAGCCCCAGCATTTT
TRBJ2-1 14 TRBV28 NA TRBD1 CAGKDRTGGFEQFF TGTGCCGGCAAGGACAGGACAGGGGGCTTTGAGCAGTTCTTC
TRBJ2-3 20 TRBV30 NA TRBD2 CAWSATSGRPLPTSTDTQYF TGTGCCTGGAGTGCGACTAGCGGGAGGCCATTGCCGACTAGCACAGATACGCAGTATTTT
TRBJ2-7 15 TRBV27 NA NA CASSSLQGIWNEQYF TGTGCCAGCAGTTCTCTCCAGGGAATTTGGAACGAGCAGTACTTC
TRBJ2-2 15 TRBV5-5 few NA CASSYAGGDTGELFF TGTGCCAGCAGCTATGCCGGAGGGGACACCGGGGAGCTGTTTTTT
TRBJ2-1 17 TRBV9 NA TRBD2 CASSEGLAGVYEREQFF TGTGCCAGCAGCGAGGGACTAGCGGGAGTATATGAGCGCGAGCAGTTCTTC
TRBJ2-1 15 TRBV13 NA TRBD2 CASSPRLAGFSEQFF TGTGCCAGCAGCCCCCGACTAGCGGGATTTAGTGAGCAGTTCTTC
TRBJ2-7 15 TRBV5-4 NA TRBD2 CASSLGAAGAYEQYF TGTGCCAGCAGCTTGGGAGCAGCGGGAGCCTACGAGCAGTACTTC
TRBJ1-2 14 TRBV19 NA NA CASSIGSAQYGYTF TGTGCCAGTAGTATTGGCAGCGCCCAGTATGGCTACACCTTC
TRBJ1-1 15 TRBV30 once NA CAWSGLPGWNTEAFF TGTGCCTGGAGCGGCCTTCCGGGATGGAACACTGAAGCTTTCTTT
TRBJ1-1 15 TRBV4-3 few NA CASSQDRGLNTEAFF TGCGCCAGCAGCCAAGATAGGGGGTTGAACACTGAAGCTTTCTTT
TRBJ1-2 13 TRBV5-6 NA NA CASSLGGSYGYTF TGTGCCAGCAGCTTGGGCGGAAGCTATGGCTACACCTTC
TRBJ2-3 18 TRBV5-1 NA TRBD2 CASSLNLAGGPGTDTQYF TGCGCCAGCAGCTTGAACTTAGCGGGGGGGCCGGGCACAGATACGCAGTATTTT
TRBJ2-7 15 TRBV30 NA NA CAWSVLGAAGDEQYF TGTGCCTGGAGTGTACTTGGGGCGGCTGGGGACGAGCAGTACTTC
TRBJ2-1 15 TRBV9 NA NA CASSVDGSRYNEQFF TGTGCCAGCAGCGTAGATGGTAGCCGGTACAATGAGCAGTTCTTC
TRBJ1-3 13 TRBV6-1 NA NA CASPGGDGNTIYF TGTGCCAGCCCGGGAGGGGATGGAAACACCATATATTTT